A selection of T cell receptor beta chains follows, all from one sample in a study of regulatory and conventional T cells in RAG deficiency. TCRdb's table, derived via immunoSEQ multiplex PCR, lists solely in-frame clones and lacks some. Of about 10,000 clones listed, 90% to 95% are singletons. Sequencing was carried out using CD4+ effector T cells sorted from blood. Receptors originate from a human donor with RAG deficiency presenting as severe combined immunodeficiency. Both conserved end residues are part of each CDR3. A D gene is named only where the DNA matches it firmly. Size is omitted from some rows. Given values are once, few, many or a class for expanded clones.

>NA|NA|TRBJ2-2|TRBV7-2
CASSLFGRGGVENTGELFF
TGTGCCAGCAGCTTATTCGGCAGGGGCGGGGTGGAGAACACCGGGGAGCTGTTTTTT
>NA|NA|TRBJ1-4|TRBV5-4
CASSLSRVEKLFF
TGTGCCAGCAGCTTGAGTCGGGTTGAAAAACTGTTTTTT
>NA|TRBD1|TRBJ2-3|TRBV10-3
CAISEPGTASTDTQYF
TGTGCCATCAGTGAGCCCGGGACAGCCAGCACAGATACGCAGTATTTT
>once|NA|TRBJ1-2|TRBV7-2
CASSFGGDGDYGYTF
TGTGCCAGCAGCTTTGGAGGGGACGGGGACTATGGCTACACCTTC
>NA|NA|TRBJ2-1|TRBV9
CASSVDAGRGYNGEQFF
TGTGCCAGCAGCGTAGATGCAGGGAGGGGGTACAATGGTGAGCAGTTCTTC
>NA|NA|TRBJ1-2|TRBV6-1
CASSGNAVANYGYTF
TGTGCCAGCAGTGGGAACGCCGTCGCTAACTATGGCTACACCTTC
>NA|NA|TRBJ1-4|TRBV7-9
CASSLVGTALEREEKLFF
TGTGCCAGCAGCTTAGTTGGGACCGCGTTGGAGAGGGAAGAAAAACTGTTTTTT
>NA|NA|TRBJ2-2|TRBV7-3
CASSSGWNTGELFF
TGTGCCAGCAGCTCCGGATGGAACACCGGGGAGCTGTTTTTT
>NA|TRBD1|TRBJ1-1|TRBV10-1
CASSESGQGNTEAFF
TGCGCCAGCAGTGAGTCGGGACAGGGGAACACTGAAGCTTTCTTT
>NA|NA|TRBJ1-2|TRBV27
CASSLKQDYGYTF
TGTGCCAGCAGTTTAAAACAGGACTATGGCTACACCTTC
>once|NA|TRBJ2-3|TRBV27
CATRVQGTNTQYF
TGTGCCACCCGGGTGCAGGGAACTAATACGCAGTATTTT
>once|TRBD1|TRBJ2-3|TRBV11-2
CASSLVPGQGRDTQYF
TGTGCCAGCAGCTTAGTCCCCGGACAGGGACGAGATACGCAGTATTTT
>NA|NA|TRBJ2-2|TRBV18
CASSPSGQGNTGELFF
TGTGCCAGCTCCCCTTCGGGTCAGGGGAACACCGGGGAGCTGTTTTTT
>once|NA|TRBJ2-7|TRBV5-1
CASSSTSGTVEQYF
TGCGCCAGCAGCTCGACCTCCGGGACGGTCGAGCAGTACTTC
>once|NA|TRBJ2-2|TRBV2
CASNRRTGELFF
TGTGCCAGCAACAGGCGCACCGGGGAGCTGTTTTTT
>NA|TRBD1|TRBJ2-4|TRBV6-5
CASSYDRENIQYF
TGTGCCAGCAGTTACGACAGGGAGAACATTCAGTACTTC
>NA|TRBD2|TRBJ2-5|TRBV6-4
CASSTEAGETQYF
TGTGCCAGCAGTACGGAAGCGGGGGAGACCCAGTACTTC
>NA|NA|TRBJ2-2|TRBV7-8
CASSADRSTGELFF
TGTGCCAGCAGCGCCGACCGATCGACCGGGGAGCTGTTTTTT
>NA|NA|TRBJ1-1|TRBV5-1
CASSYFGQGNTEAFF
TGCGCCAGCAGCTATTTCGGGCAGGGCAACACTGAAGCTTTCTTT
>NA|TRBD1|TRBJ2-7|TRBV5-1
CASRRDSGLSSYEQYF
TGCGCCAGCAGACGGGACAGTGGCTTGAGCTCCTACGAGCAGTACTTC
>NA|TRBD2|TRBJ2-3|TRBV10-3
CAISGETSGYPDTQYF
TGTGCCATCAGTGGGGAGACTAGCGGGTACCCAGATACGCAGTATTTT
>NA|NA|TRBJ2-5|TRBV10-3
CAAGPLGETQYF
TGTGCCGCAGGACCTCTTGGAGAGACCCAGTACTTC
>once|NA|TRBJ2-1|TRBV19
CASMPMGRLRFDEQFF
TGTGCCAGTATGCCAATGGGACGCCTGAGGTTCGATGAGCAGTTCTTC
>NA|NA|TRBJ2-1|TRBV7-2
CASSPQGASYNEQFF
TGTGCCAGCAGCCCACAGGGCGCCTCCTACAATGAGCAGTTCTTC
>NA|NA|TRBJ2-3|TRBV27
CASSPDSTDTQYF
TGTGCCAGCAGTCCGGACAGCACAGATACGCAGTATTTT
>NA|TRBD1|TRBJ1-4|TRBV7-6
CASSFGTGGEKLFF
TGTGCCAGCAGCTTCGGGACAGGGGGCGAAAAACTGTTTTTT
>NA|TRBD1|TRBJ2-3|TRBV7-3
CASSFTTGGDTQYF
TGTGCCAGCAGCTTTACGACAGGGGGAGATACGCAGTATTTT
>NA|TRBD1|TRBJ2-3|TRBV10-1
CASSPTGVYTQYF
TGCGCCAGCAGTCCCACAGGGGTATATACGCAGTATTTT
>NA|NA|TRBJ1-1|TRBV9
CASSLDLNTEAFF
TGTGCCAGCAGCTTAGACCTGAACACTGAAGCTTTCTTT
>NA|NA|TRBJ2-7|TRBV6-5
CASSYSIGRTYEQYF
TGTGCCAGCAGTTACTCGATTGGGCGTACCTACGAGCAGTACTTC
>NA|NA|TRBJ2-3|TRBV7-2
CASSPWQGATDTQYF
TGTGCCAGCAGCCCCTGGCAGGGAGCAACAGATACGCAGTATTTT
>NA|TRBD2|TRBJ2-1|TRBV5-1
CASSFITSDNEQFF
TGCGCCAGCAGCTTCATAACTAGCGACAATGAGCAGTTCTTC
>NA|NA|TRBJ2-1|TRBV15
CATSRDQSSYNEQFF
TGTGCCACCAGCAGGGATCAGAGCTCCTACAATGAGCAGTTCTTC
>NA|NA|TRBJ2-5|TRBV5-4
CASSSRRGSQETQYF
TGTGCCAGCAGCTCACGGAGGGGCTCCCAAGAGACCCAGTACTTC
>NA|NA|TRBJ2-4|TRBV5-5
CASSLSGTFAKNIQYF
TGTGCCAGCAGCTTGAGTGGGACATTTGCCAAAAACATTCAGTACTTC
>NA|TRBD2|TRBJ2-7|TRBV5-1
CASSPSGSWYEQYF
TGCGCCAGCAGCCCTAGCGGGAGCTGGTACGAGCAGTACTTC
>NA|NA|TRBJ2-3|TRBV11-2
CASSLAEYTQYF
TGTGCCAGCAGCTTAGCGGAATATACGCAGTATTTT
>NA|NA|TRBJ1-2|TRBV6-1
CASSERGYYGYTF
TGTGCCAGCAGTGAAAGGGGGTACTATGGCTACACCTTC
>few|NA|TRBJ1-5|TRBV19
CASSLGIRVQPQHF
TGTGCCAGTAGTCTCGGGATCCGGGTTCAGCCCCAGCATTTT
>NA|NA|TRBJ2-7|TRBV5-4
CASSLYLDSYEQYF
TGTGCCAGCAGCTTGTACCTCGACTCCTACGAGCAGTACTTC
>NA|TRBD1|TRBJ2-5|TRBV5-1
CASSSLQGRKETQYF
TGCGCCAGCAGCTCCCTACAGGGGCGAAAAGAGACCCAGTACTTC
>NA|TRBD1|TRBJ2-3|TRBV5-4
CASSWTGTDTQYF
TGTGCCAGCAGCTGGACAGGGACAGATACGCAGTATTTT
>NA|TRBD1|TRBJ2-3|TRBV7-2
CASSLQGADTQYF
TGTGCCAGCAGCTTACAGGGGGCAGATACGCAGTATTTT
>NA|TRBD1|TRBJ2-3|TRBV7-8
CASSLEGASTDTQYF
TGTGCCAGCAGCTTAGAGGGGGCTAGCACAGATACGCAGTATTTT